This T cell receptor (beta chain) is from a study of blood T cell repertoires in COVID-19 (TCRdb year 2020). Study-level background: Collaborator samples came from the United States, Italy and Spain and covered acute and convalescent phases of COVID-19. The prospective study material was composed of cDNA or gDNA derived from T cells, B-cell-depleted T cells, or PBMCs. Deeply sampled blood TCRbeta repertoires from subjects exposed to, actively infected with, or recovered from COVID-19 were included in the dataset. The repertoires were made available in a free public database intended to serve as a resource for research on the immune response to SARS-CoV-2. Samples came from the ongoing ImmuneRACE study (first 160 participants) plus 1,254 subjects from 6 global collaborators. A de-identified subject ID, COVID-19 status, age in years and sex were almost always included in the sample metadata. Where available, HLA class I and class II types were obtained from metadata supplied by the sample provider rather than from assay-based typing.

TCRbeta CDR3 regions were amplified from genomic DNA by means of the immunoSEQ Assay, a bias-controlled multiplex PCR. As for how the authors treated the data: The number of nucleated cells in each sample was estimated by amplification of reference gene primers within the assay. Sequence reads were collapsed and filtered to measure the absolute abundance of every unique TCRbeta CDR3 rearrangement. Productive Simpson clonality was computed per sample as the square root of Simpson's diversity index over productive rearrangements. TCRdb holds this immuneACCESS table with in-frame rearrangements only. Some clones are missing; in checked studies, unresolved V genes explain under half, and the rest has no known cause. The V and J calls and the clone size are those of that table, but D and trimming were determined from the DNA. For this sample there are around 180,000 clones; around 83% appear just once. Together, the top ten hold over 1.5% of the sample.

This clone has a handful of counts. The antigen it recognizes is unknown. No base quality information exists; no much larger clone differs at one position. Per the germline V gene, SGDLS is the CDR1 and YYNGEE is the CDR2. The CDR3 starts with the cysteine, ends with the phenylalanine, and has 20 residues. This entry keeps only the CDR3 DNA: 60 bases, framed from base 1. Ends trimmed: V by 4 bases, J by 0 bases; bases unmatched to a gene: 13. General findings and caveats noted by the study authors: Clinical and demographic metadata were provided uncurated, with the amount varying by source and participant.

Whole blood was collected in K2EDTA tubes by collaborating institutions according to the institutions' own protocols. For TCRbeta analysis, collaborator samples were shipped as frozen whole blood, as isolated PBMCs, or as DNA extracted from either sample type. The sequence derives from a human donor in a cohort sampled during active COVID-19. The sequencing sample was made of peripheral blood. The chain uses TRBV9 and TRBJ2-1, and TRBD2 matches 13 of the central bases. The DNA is TGTGCCAGCAGCCCCATCGGAGGACTAGCGGGGGTCAGCTCCTACAATGAGCAGTTCTTC. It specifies CASSPIGGLAGVSSYNEQFF.